This T cell receptor (beta chain) was documented in a study of T cell responses to AZD1222 COVID-19 vaccine. General observations from the study: Seropositivity was recorded at baseline in only 5 or 6 AZD1222 recipients. There were mostly white British donors and more females than males, and clonal diversity was possibly underestimated. Nearly half of unique spike-specific TCRs reportedly avoided B.1.351 and B.1.1.7 mutated regions.

The assay was immunoSEQ multiplex PCR, and TCRdb's table has in-frame clones only and misses some. The data hold approximately 110,000 clones, with 80% to 90% observed a single time. To note about this clone: As yet, its antigen is unknown.

V was shortened by 5 bases and J by 7 bases, with 15 bases between the two germline ends. The germline CDR1 and CDR2 sequences are SGHTA and FQGNSA. The CDR3 has 13 residues. The rearrangement links TRBV7-2 to TRBJ2-7; D call uncertain. The sequencing here drew on peripheral blood, taken on day 0 of AZD1222 vaccination. This receptor was taken from an adult in good health. CDR3 nucleotides: TGTGCCAGCAGCGAAAGCCGCCGTGGGGAGCAGTACTTC. Its protein is CASSESRRGEQYF.